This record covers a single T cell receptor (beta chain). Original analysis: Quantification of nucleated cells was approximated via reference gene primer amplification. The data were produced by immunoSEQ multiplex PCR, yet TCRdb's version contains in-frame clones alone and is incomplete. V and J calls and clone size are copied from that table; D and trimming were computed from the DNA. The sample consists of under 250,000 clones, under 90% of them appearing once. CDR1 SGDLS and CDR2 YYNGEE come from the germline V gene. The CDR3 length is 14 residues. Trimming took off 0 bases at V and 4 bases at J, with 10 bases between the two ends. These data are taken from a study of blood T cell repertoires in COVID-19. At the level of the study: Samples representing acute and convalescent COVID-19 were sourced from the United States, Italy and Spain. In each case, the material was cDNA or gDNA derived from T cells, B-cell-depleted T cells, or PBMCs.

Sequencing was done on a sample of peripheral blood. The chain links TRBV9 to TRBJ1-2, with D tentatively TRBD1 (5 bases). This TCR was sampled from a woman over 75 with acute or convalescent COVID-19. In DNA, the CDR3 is TGTGCCAGCAGCGTAGGGCAGGGCCCCTATGGCTACACCTTC. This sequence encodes CASSVGQGPYGYTF.